Below, 20 T cell receptor beta chains from the same sample are listed, as sequenced in a study of T cells in Graves' hyperthyroidism and ophthalmopathy. TCR beta CDR3 regions were amplified from RNA. The HTBI primer set was used in a first-round RT-PCR of the TCR CDR3. TCRdb redid the calling of the multiplex PCR reads with MiXCR, one entry per CDR3 protein. Here the sample spans about 420,000 distinct CDR3 sequences, roughly 14% being singletons. The sample comprised blood. The source is a woman under 30 with Graves' hyperthyroidism.

This clonotype occurred many times. This chain links TRBV5-1 with TRBJ2-5, with 8 nucleotides matching TRBD1. Per the germline V gene, CDR1 is SGHRS and CDR2 is YFSETQ. V lost 2 bases and J lost 4; bases outside the gene matches: 10. CDR3 size: 16 residues. The CDR3 spells CASSFNGQGGRETQYF. CDR3 nucleotide sequence: TGCGCCAGCAGCTTTAACGGACAGGGAGGACGAGAGACCCAGTACTTC.

Ten or more counts support this clonotype. The J gene is TRBJ2-5, the V gene TRBV2; no clear D. V lost 8 bases, J lost 5 bases, and 6 bases lay in between. Germline V CDR1 and CDR2: SNHLY, FYNNEI. This CDR3 contains 10 residues. The CDR3 DNA is TGTGCCAGCGGGAAGGAGACCCAGTACTTC. Protein: CASGKETQYF.

This clonotype has only a few counts. The chain recombines TRBV19 with TRBJ2-4; 8 bases are a match to TRBD2. The CDR3 consists of 17 residues. With 5 bases clipped from V and 1 base from J, the junction kept 10 bases outside the gene matches. Germline V gene lookup returns CDR1 LNHDA and CDR2 SQIVND (reference sequence). CDR3 sequence (DNA): TGTGCCAGTAGTCCCATTACTAGCGGCCAGGCCAAAAACATTCAGTACTTC. Translated: CASSPITSGQAKNIQYF.

CDR3 bases: TGTGCCAGCAGCCAAGAACCGACAGGGGTTGGAAACACCATATATTTT. This encodes CASSQEPTGVGNTIYF. This chain connects TRBV3-1 to TRBJ1-3, with TRBD1 matching 8 bases. The CDR3 length is 16 residues. Germline CDR1 reads LGHDT; CDR2 reads YNNKEL (reference sequence). V dropped 0 bases and J dropped 3; count of bases not matched to a gene: 4.

The table lists this clonotype with many counts. The rearrangement links TRBV7-8 to TRBJ2-3; D is tentatively TRBD1 or TRBD2 (5 bases each). CDR1 and CDR2 from the germline V gene are SGHVS and FQNEAQ. V lost 0 bases to trimming and J lost 11 bases, with 21 bases between them. The CDR3 is made up of 16 amino acids. Here the CDR3 DNA reads TGTGCCAGCAGCTTAGCCTTTGTCCCCAGGGCTGAGGGGCAGTATTTT. It codes for CASSLAFVPRAEGQYF.

This clonotype was seen only a few times. The V and J genes are TRBV19 and TRBJ1-5; 8 nucleotides line up with TRBD1. This CDR3 has 13 amino acids. Germline V gene data show CDR1 as LNHDA and CDR2 as SQIVND (reference sequence). Germline trimming cut 5 bases from V and 6 bases from J; bases unmatched to any gene: 3. The CDR3 DNA is TGTGCCAGTAGTCGCAGGGGGCTTCAGCCCCAGCATTTT. Translating it yields CASSRRGLQPQHF. Full variable domain (rest looked up from reference TRBV19 and TRBJ1-5): DGGITQSPKYLFRKEGQNVTLSCEQNLNHDAMYWYRQDPGQGLRLIYYSQIVNDFQKGDIAEGYSVSREKKESFPLTVTSAQKNPTAFYLCASSRRGLQPQHFGDGTRLSIL.

Only a few counts were recorded for this clonotype. This clone may be a read error of a much larger clone one base away. The V gene is TRBV2, the J gene TRBJ2-7; D unresolved. Germline-derived CDR1 and CDR2 are SNHLY and FYNNEI. CDR3 length: 13 residues. V was trimmed by 8 bases and J by 6 bases, leaving 17 bases between them. The CDR3 loop is CASGGRPLSEQYF. The CDR3 bases are TGTGCCAGCGGCGGACGGCCCCTCTCCGAGCAGTACTTC.

In its sample, this clonotype was seen many times. The CDR3 sequence: CASRPETSSYEQYF. The DNA of the CDR3 is TGTGCCAGTAGGCCAGAAACCAGCTCCTACGAGCAGTACTTC. The J gene is TRBJ2-7, the V gene TRBV6-1; no definite D call. V gave up 9 bases and J gave up 0 bases, with 15 bases separating them. Germline-derived CDR1 and CDR2 are MNHNS and SASEGT. CDR3 length equals 14 residues.

This clonotype has only a few counts. The rearrangement uses TRBV12-5 and TRBJ1-2, with unresolved D. Trimming shortened V by 0 bases and J by 4 bases, and 12 bases separated the two germline ends. From germline, CDR1 is LGHNT and CDR2 FRNRAP. This CDR3 contains 15 residues. The CDR3 nucleotides read TGTGCTAGTGGTTTGGTACGCAGCTACCTCTATGGCTACACCTTC. This encodes CASGLVRSYLYGYTF.

This clonotype was observed at least ten times. The J gene is TRBJ1-2, the V gene TRBV5-1; D is ambiguous. Trimming cost V 0 bases and J 6 bases, with 6 bases left between them. CDR1 is SGHRS and CDR2 is YFSETQ in the germline V gene. This CDR3 contains 12 residues. The CDR3 reads CASSLGTDGYTF. DNA for the CDR3: TGCGCCAGCAGCTTGGGGACGGATGGCTACACCTTC.

This clonotype showed up many times. The gene calls are TRBV20-1 and TRBJ1-5; 7 nucleotides match TRBD1. CDR1 and CDR2 from the germline V gene are DFQATT and SNEGSKA (reference sequence). Trimming took 6 bases from V and 0 from J; bases not matched to a gene: 11. The CDR3 covers 16 residues. CDR3 in amino acids: CSATSGTEYSNQPQHF. DNA for the CDR3: TGCAGTGCAACATCCGGGACAGAGTATAGCAATCAGCCCCAGCATTTT.

There are many counts of this clonotype. V gene TRBV3-1 combines with J gene TRBJ2-3; no clear D gene. Germline CDR1 and CDR2: LGHDT and YNNKEL (reference sequence). Trimming cost V 0 bases and J 10 bases, with 11 bases left between them. This CDR3 comprises 13 residues. This chain's CDR3 is CASSQDSGGAQYF. The DNA for the CDR3 is TGTGCCAGCAGCCAAGATTCGGGCGGAGCGCAGTATTTT.

A note on this clonotype: This may arise from a read error, as a much more abundant clone is one base away. The gene calls are TRBV11-1 and TRBJ2-1; tentatively, D is TRBD1 (5 bases). Per the germline V gene, CDR1 is SGHAT and CDR2 is FQDESV (reference sequence). V lost 6 bases to trimming and J lost 7 bases, with 16 bases between them. The CDR3 covers 14 residues. CDR3 region: CASRLKAGINEQFF. CDR3 bases: TGTGCCAGCAGACTCAAGGCAGGGATTAATGAGCAGTTCTTC. Full variable domain (rest looked up from reference TRBV11-1 and TRBJ2-1): EAEVAQSPRYKITEKSQAVAFWCDPISGHATLYWYRQILGQGPELLVQFQDESVVDDSQLPKDRFSAERLKGVDSTLKIQPAELGDSAMYLCASRLKAGINEQFFGPGTRLTVL.

Many counts were recorded for this clonotype. The rearrangement joins TRBV11-2 to TRBJ2-3; D call uncertain. The V end lost 5 bases, the J end lost 7 bases, and 7 bases lay between the germline ends. Germline V lookup: CDR1 SGHAT, CDR2 FQNNGV. The CDR3 spans 11 residues. The CDR3 coding sequence is TGTGCCAGCAGCCCTGCGTATACGCAGTATTTT. Encoded protein: CASSPAYTQYF. Combining the CDR3 with reference TRBV11-2 and TRBJ2-3 gives the whole variable domain EAGVAQSPRYKIIEKRQSVAFWCNPISGHATLYWYQQILGQGPKLLIQFQNNGVVDDSQLPKDRFSAERLKGVDSTLKIQPAKLEDSAVYLCASSPAYTQYFGPGTRLTVL.

This clonotype was detected many times. The CDR3, as DNA: TGCGCCAGCAGCCTTCGAACCGACTATGGCTACACCTTC. It encodes CASSLRTDYGYTF. V usage is TRBV5-1 and J usage is TRBJ1-2; D is unresolved. The germline CDR1 and CDR2 sequences are SGHRS and YFSETQ. This CDR3 is 13 amino acids long. V was pared by 4 bases and J by 3 bases, with 10 bases between.

Concerning this clonotype itself: A much larger clone sits a single nucleotide away, making a read error possible. This rearrangement joins TRBV6-1 to TRBJ1-2, with D tentatively TRBD1 (6 bases). Germline loops: CDR1 MNHNS, CDR2 SASEGT. CDR3 length: 15 amino acids. CDR3 sequence (DNA): TGTGCCAGCAGGCTTATGCAGGGGAAAGAGGATGGCCACACCTTC. It yields the protein CASRLMQGKEDGHTF.

This clonotype was detected many times. CDR3 protein: CASSLAGGEEKLFF. The CDR3 DNA reads TGTGCCAGCAGTTTAGCCGGGGGCGAAGAAAAACTGTTTTTT. The chain employs TRBV12-3 or TRBV12-4 and TRBJ1-4; maybe TRBD1 (6 bases). The CDR3 extends over 14 amino acids. V was clipped by 0 bases and J by 8 bases, with 10 bases between them.

This chain connects TRBV27 to TRBJ2-5; 11 nucleotides match TRBD2. Germline V gives CDR1 MNHEY, CDR2 SMNVEV (reference sequence). With 6 bases clipped from V and 1 base from J, the junction kept 4 bases outside the gene matches. The CDR3 is 15 residues long. DNA of the CDR3: TGTGCCAGCAGCCTTAGCGGGGGGGGCCAAGAGACCCAGTACTTC. It encodes CASSLSGGGQETQYF.

This clonotype was found many times. The genes are TRBV12-3 or TRBV12-4 and TRBJ1-2; 8 nucleotides align to TRBD1. CDR3 length: 14 residues. The ends lost 2 bases at V and 5 bases at J; junction bases unmatched: 4. The CDR3 spells CASSLQGAWYGYTF. In nucleotides, the CDR3 is TGTGCCAGCAGTTTACAGGGGGCATGGTATGGCTACACCTTC.

This clonotype turned up a few times. The chain recombines TRBV5-6 with TRBJ2-4; TRBD2 aligns across 12 bases. The junction had 3 bases not matched to a gene; V was cut back by 4 bases and J by 7 bases. CDR1 is SGHDT and CDR2 is YYEEEE in the germline V gene. CDR3 length: 14 residues. CDR3 sequence reads: CASSPTSGSNIQYF. The DNA of the CDR3 is TGTGCCAGCAGCCCGACTAGCGGGAGTAACATTCAGTACTTC.